This T cell receptor beta chain was captured by sequencing in a study of blood T cell repertoires in COVID-19. Overall study: COVID-19 samples from acute and convalescent phases originated in the United States, Italy and Spain. PBMCs, B-cell-depleted T cells, or T cells provided the cDNA or gDNA that made up the material.

Methods used by the authors: Amplification of reference gene primers was used by the study to estimate nucleated cell counts. Libraries were prepared by immunoSEQ multiplex PCR; TCRdb keeps only in-frame clonotypes and omits some of them. The V and J calls and clone size come from that table; D and trimming were worked out from the DNA. The top ten hold 1% to 1.5% of the sample, which has some 300,000 clones, more than 85% seen once. CDR3 length: 15 residues. V trimming: 5 bases; J trimming: 6 bases; junction bases outside the gene matches: 12. Per the germline V gene, CDR1 is LNHDA and CDR2 is SQIVND (reference sequence).

This receptor was taken from a man aged 65-85 years with acute or convalescent COVID-19. This chain uses TRBV19 with TRBJ1-1, with TRBD1 matching over 7 bases. Source material: peripheral blood. CDR3 sequence reads: CASSPGGTASAEAFF. CDR3 in DNA: TGTGCCAGTAGTCCTGGGGGGACAGCGAGCGCTGAAGCTTTCTTT.